Each of the 26 T cell receptor beta chains below was sequenced from the same sample in a study of neurological immune-mediated disorders. TCRdb passed the 5' RACE reads through MiXCR, listing each CDR3 protein once. The repertoire includes approximately 130,000 distinct CDR3 sequences, more than 2.5% of them detected once, and 1% to 1.5% sits in the top ten. Sequencing was done on a sample of PBMCs. The receptors were sampled from a woman in her twenties or thirties with multiple sclerosis.

This clonotype was detected ten times or more. The rearrangement joins TRBV12-3 or TRBV12-4 to TRBJ2-3; D is possibly TRBD1 or TRBD2 (5 bases each). The CDR3 sequence is 17 residues long. Between the trimmed V and J ends, which lost 5 bases and 2 bases, there was a span of 20 bases. CDR3 protein: CASSHTDYGTLTDTQYF. The CDR3 DNA follows: TGTGCCAGCAGTCACACAGATTACGGGACCCTCACAGATACGCAGTATTTT.

This clonotype came up many times. The J gene is TRBJ2-7, the V gene TRBV5-1; TRBD1 agrees at 7 bases. Germline V gene sequence: CDR1 SGHRS, CDR2 YFSETQ. Trimming took 5 bases from V and 3 from J; bases not matched to a gene: 11. The CDR3 contains 15 residues. For the CDR3, the DNA is TGCGCCAGCAGGGTTACAGGGGAACACTTCTACGAGCAGTACTTC. Its protein product is CASRVTGEHFYEQYF.

This clonotype was seen many times. The V gene is TRBV20-1, the J gene TRBJ1-2; a weak D match, TRBD1 (6 bases). The V and J ends lost 1 base and 2 bases respectively, with 11 bases between them. Germline V gene sequence: CDR1 DFQATT, CDR2 SNEGSKA (reference sequence). The CDR3 extends over 14 amino acids. This CDR3 is CSARGTGQNYGYTF. CDR3 DNA sequence: TGCAGTGCTAGAGGTACCGGACAGAACTATGGCTACACCTTC.

The rearrangement joins TRBV5-6 to TRBJ1-1; D call uncertain. The CDR3 extends over 15 amino acids. Trimming removed 3 bases from V and 6 bases from J, with 18 bases in between. Germline-derived CDR1 and CDR2 are SGHDT and YYEEEE. The CDR3 here is CASSSPAEAAAEAFF. DNA of the CDR3: TGTGCCAGCAGCTCGCCTGCGGAGGCGGCGGCTGAAGCTTTCTTT.

In this sample, this clonotype turned up many times. The V and J genes are TRBV12-3 or TRBV12-4 and TRBJ1-2; 10 bases line up with TRBD1. Trimming took 5 bases from V and 8 from J; bases not matched to a gene: 5. This CDR3 region has 13 residues. CDR3 DNA: TGTGCCAGCAGTCGGACAGGGGGTGGGGGCTACACCTTC. Its translation: CASSRTGGGGYTF.

The sample holds many counts of this clonotype. V usage is TRBV27 and J usage is TRBJ2-1, with 11 bases lining up with TRBD1. The J segment lost 9 bases and the V segment lost 0 bases, leaving 4 bases of the junction unmatched. Germline V gene lookup returns CDR1 MNHEY and CDR2 SMNVEV (reference sequence). This CDR3 comprises 15 residues. This chain's CDR3 is CASSLSGQGVGEQFF. The CDR3 DNA is TGTGCCAGCAGTTTATCGGGACAGGGGGTTGGTGAGCAGTTCTTC.

In this sample, this clonotype turned up many times. CDR3 in amino acids: CASSQGPANTEAFF. The CDR3 DNA reads as TGCGCCAGCAGCCAAGGACCGGCGAACACTGAAGCTTTCTTT. This rearrangement joins TRBV4-1 to TRBJ1-1; D unclear. Per the germline V gene, CDR1 is MGHRA and CDR2 is YSYEKL. The ends were cut back, 1 base at V and 1 base at J, with 7 bases in the middle. The CDR3 has 14 amino acids.

This clonotype was recorded at least ten times. The gene calls are TRBV3-1 and TRBJ1-6; 7 nucleotides line up with TRBD1. There are 14 residues in the CDR3. J lost 7 bases, V lost 5 bases, and 5 bases had no gene match. CDR1 is LGHDT and CDR2 is YNNKEL in the germline V gene (reference sequence). DNA of the CDR3: TGTGCCAGCAGCTCGAACAGGGGAAATTCACCCCTCCACTTT. As protein: CASSSNRGNSPLHF.

The sample holds many counts of this clonotype. The chain uses TRBV6-5 and TRBJ1-2, with a possible D match to TRBD1 (5 bases). Germline CDR1 MNHEY, CDR2 SVGAGI. This CDR3 has 13 amino acids. Trimming removed 5 bases at V and 8 bases at J, with 15 bases between. The CDR3 loop reads CASSPGRGQGYTF. The CDR3 nucleotides read TGTGCCAGCAGTCCGGGACGCGGCCAGGGCTACACCTTC.

This clonotype came up many times. The J gene is TRBJ2-2, the V gene TRBV24-1; no firm D call. Between the trimmed V and J ends, which lost 9 bases and 4 bases, there was a span of 14 bases. The CDR3 consists of 14 residues. CDR1 and CDR2 from the germline V gene are KGHDR and SFDVKD. CDR3: CATEGPTGTGELFF. The CDR3 DNA reads TGTGCCACCGAAGGCCCGACGGGCACCGGGGAGCTGTTTTTT.

This clonotype was detected ten times or more. The chain has TRBV5-6 and TRBJ1-1; no firm D call. Deletions cut 0 bases from V and 3 bases from J, with 12 bases between. The CDR3 length is 15 residues. Germline loops: CDR1 SGHDT, CDR2 YYEEEE. CDR3 in amino acids: CASSLGARMYTEAFF. The DNA of the CDR3 is TGTGCCAGCAGCTTGGGTGCCAGGATGTACACTGAAGCTTTCTTT. Full variable domain (remainder filled in from reference TRBV5-6 and TRBJ1-1): DAGVTQSPTHLIKTRGQQVTLRCSPKSGHDTVSWYQQALGQGPQFIFQYYEEEERQRGNFPDRFSGHQFPNYSSELNVNALLLGDSALYLCASSLGARMYTEAFFGQGTRLTVV.

The chain recombines TRBV5-1 with TRBJ2-7, with D possibly being TRBD1 or TRBD2 (5 bases each). Germline CDR1 SGHRS, CDR2 YFSETQ. V lost 4 bases to trimming and J lost 0 bases, with 20 bases between them. There are 17 residues in the CDR3. In nucleotides, the CDR3 is TGCGCCAGCAGCCCGACGGGGACCCCTCGAGGCTCCTACGAGCAGTACTTC. Its protein product is CASSPTGTPRGSYEQYF.

This clonotype was recorded at least ten times. The rearrangement uses TRBV5-1 and TRBJ2-3; D is unclear. Trimming removed 0 bases from V and 3 bases from J, with 8 bases in between. This CDR3 has 14 residues. Germline CDR1 is SGHRS and CDR2 is YFSETQ. CDR3 DNA: TGCGCCAGCAGCTTGGCCCCACGGACAGATACGCAGTATTTT. This translates into CASSLAPRTDTQYF.

This clonotype came up many times. The chain is built from TRBV11-2 and TRBJ1-2; 7 positions match TRBD1. V was pared by 0 bases and J by 5 bases, with 6 bases of the junction left unmatched. The CDR3 has 15 amino acids. Per the germline V gene, CDR1 is SGHAT and CDR2 is FQNNGV. CDR3 amino acids: CASSLEPGTAYGYTF. CDR3 bases: TGTGCCAGCAGCTTAGAGCCCGGGACAGCGTATGGCTACACCTTC.

This clonotype was counted at least ten times. The rearrangement uses TRBV7-2 and TRBJ2-1; 8 bases are a match to TRBD2. The CDR3 runs to 16 residues. From germline, CDR1 is SGHTA and CDR2 FQGNSA. After removal of 3 bases from V and 1 base from J, the junction contained 5 bases not matched to a gene. The chain's CDR3 is CASSLRTSSSYNEQFF. CDR3 in DNA: TGTGCCAGCAGCTTGCGGACTAGCTCTTCCTACAATGAGCAGTTCTTC.

In this sample, this clonotype turned up many times. The chain employs TRBV10-1 and TRBJ2-7; D is uncertain. The CDR3 spans 15 residues. CDR1 is WNHNN, CDR2 SYGVQD, per germline (reference sequence). V was shortened by 0 bases and J by 4 bases, with 13 bases between the two germline ends. The DNA of the CDR3 is TGCGCCAGCAGTGAGTCGATCCCAAGCAAATACGAGCAGTACTTC. Its translation is CASSESIPSKYEQYF.

This clonotype has ten or more counts. V is TRBV6-5 and J is TRBJ1-5, with 8 bases matching TRBD1. Germline lookup yields CDR1 MNHEY and CDR2 SVGAGI. Trimming took 6 bases from V and 7 from J; bases not matched to a gene: 5. The CDR3 covers 13 residues. The CDR3 region is CASRQGEDQPQHF. The CDR3, as DNA: TGTGCCAGCAGACAGGGGGAGGACCAGCCCCAGCATTTT.

CDR3 sequence reads: CASRRESLGETQYF. The CDR3 coding sequence is TGTGCCAGCAGAAGGGAATCCTTGGGAGAGACCCAGTACTTC. The chain couples TRBV2 to TRBJ2-5; D is uncertain. The germline V gene encodes CDR1 SNHLY and CDR2 FYNNEI. The V end was cut by 6 bases, the J end by 4 bases, with 15 bases between. The length of the CDR3 is 14 residues.

This clonotype was recorded many times. The chain uses TRBV10-3 and TRBJ2-5, with D perhaps given as TRBD1 or TRBD2 (5 bases each). The germline V gene has CDR1 ENHRY and CDR2 SYGVKD. Trimming took 3 bases from V and 2 from J, leaving 10 bases between them. This CDR3 spans 14 amino acids. The CDR3 sequence: CAISDGAGQETQYF. In DNA form, the CDR3 reads TGTGCCATCAGTGACGGGGCAGGTCAAGAGACCCAGTACTTC.

This chain joins TRBV20-1 and TRBJ1-1; D unresolved. There are 13 residues in the CDR3. V lost 7 bases to trimming and J lost 0 bases, with 12 bases between them. CDR1 is DFQATT, CDR2 SNEGSKA, per germline (reference sequence). The CDR3: CSDRERMNTEAFF. CDR3 bases: TGCAGTGATAGGGAGAGGATGAACACTGAAGCTTTCTTT.

The chain uses TRBV14 and TRBJ2-5, with D hard to call. The CDR3 has 13 amino acids. Germline CDR1 SGHDN, CDR2 FVKESK. Trimming left V 0 bases short and J 6 bases short, with 8 bases between. The CDR3 spells CASSQDLGQTQYF. CDR3 nucleotides: TGTGCCAGCAGCCAAGATCTCGGGCAGACCCAGTACTTC.

This clonotype was seen many times. The CDR3 DNA sequence: TGTGCCATCAGTGAGTCAAGGCAGGGGGCCTATGAGCAGTTCTTC. The encoded protein is CAISESRQGAYEQFF. V and J are TRBV10-3 and TRBJ2-1; 8 nucleotides agree with TRBD1. Per germline, CDR1 ENHRY and CDR2 SYGVKD. V was clipped by 0 bases and J by 8 bases; unmatched bases: 6. The CDR3 has 15 amino acids.

Many counts were recorded for this clonotype. V usage is TRBV12-3 or TRBV12-4 and J usage is TRBJ1-2; TRBD1 is a possible D gene (5 bases). This CDR3 is built from 14 residues. Trimming removed 5 bases at V and 4 bases at J, with 14 bases between. CDR3 nucleotides: TGTGCCAGCAGTCCCGGGACTGACCTCTATGGCTACACCTTC. This translates into CASSPGTDLYGYTF.

This clonotype was observed at least ten times. This chain connects TRBV20-1 to TRBJ2-1; TRBD1 aligns across 12 bases. The CDR3 contains 14 residues. Germline V gives CDR1 DFQATT, CDR2 SNEGSKA (reference sequence). V was pared by 5 bases and J by 8 bases, with 7 bases of the junction left unmatched. The CDR3 DNA reads as TGCAGTGCTGATACCGGGACAGGGGGCGATGAGCAGTTCTTC. Translated, it gives CSADTGTGGDEQFF.

This clonotype was seen at least ten times. The V and J genes are TRBV10-1 and TRBJ2-3; D is ambiguous. Germline CDR1 and CDR2: WNHNN and SYGVQD (reference sequence). There are 14 residues in the CDR3. Deletions cut 6 bases from V and 6 bases from J, with 16 bases between. CDR3 protein: CASSQNQRVDTQYF. Here the CDR3 DNA reads TGCGCCAGCAGCCAGAACCAACGCGTGGATACGCAGTATTTT.

A word on this clonotype: A much larger clone lies one base from this, so it may be a read error. The V call is TRBV20-1, the J call TRBJ2-1; 12 bases line up with TRBD2. J lost 7 bases, V lost 2 bases, and 3 bases had no gene match. Germline CDR1 and CDR2: DFQATT and SNEGSKA (reference sequence). The CDR3 runs to 14 residues. For the CDR3, the DNA is TGCAGTGCTAGACTAGCGGGAGGGCCGAATGAGCAGTTCTTC. This gives the protein CSARLAGGPNEQFF.